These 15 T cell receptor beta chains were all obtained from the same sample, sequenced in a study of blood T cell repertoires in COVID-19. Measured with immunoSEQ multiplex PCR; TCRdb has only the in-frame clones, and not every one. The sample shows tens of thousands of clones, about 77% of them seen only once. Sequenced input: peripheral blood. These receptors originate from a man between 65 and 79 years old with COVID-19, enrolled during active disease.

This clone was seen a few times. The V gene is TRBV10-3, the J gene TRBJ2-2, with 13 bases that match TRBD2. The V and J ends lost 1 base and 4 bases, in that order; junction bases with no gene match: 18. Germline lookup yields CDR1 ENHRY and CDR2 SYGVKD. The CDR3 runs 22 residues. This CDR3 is CAISEFSLGLAGDVRVTGELFF. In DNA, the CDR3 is TGTGCCATCAGTGAGTTTTCCCTTGGACTAGCGGGAGACGTACGGGTCACCGGGGAGCTGTTTTTT.

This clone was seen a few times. CDR3 sequence reads: CASSQGGQGAGGELFF. CDR3 nucleotides: TGCGCCAGCAGTCAAGGGGGGCAGGGGGCCGGCGGGGAGCTGTTTTTT. The rearrangement uses TRBV23-1 and TRBJ2-2; 8 nucleotides agree with TRBD1. TRBV23-1 is assigned to the ORF class and has an uncertain function. V shed 2 bases and J 7 bases; nucleotides not matched to a gene: 9. The CDR3 has 16 amino acids.

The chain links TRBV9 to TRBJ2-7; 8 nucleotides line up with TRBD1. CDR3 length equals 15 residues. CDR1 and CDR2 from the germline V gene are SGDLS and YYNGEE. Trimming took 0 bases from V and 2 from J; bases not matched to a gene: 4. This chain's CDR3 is CASSVADRGPYEQYF. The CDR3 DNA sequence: TGTGCCAGCAGCGTAGCTGACAGGGGCCCCTACGAGCAGTACTTC.

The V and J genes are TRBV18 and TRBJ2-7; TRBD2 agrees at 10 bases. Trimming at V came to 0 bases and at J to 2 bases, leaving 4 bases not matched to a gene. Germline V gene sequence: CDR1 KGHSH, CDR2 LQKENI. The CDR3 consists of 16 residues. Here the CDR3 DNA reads TGTGCCAGCTCACCACCGGGTAGCGGGGGGCCCTACGAGCAGTACTTC. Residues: CASSPPGSGGPYEQYF. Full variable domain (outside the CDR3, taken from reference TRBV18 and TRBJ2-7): NAGVMQNPRHLVRRRGQEARLRCSPMKGHSHVYWYRQLPEEGLKFMVYLQKENIIDESGMPKERFSAEFPKEGPSILRIQQVVRGDSAAYFCASSPPGSGGPYEQYFGPGTRLTVT.

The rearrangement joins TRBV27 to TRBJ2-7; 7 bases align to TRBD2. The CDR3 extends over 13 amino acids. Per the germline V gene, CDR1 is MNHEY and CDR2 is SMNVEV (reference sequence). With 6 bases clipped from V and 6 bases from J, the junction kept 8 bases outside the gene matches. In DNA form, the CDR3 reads TGTGCCAGCAGAAACACGGCGGGGGTCGAGCAGTACTTC. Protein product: CASRNTAGVEQYF.

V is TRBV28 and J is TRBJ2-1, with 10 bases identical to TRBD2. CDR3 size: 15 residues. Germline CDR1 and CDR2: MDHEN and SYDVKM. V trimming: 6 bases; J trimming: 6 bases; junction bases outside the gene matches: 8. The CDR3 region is CASSYRLAGRNEQFF. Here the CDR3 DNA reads TGTGCCAGCAGCTATCGACTAGCGGGTCGCAATGAGCAGTTCTTC.

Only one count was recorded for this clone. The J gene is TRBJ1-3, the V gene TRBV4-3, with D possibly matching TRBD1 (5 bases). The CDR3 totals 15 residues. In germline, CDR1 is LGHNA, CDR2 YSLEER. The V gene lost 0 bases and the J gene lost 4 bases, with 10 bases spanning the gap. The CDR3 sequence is CASSQESGVGNTIYF. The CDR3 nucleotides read TGCGCCAGCAGCCAAGAATCGGGGGTCGGAAACACCATATATTTT.

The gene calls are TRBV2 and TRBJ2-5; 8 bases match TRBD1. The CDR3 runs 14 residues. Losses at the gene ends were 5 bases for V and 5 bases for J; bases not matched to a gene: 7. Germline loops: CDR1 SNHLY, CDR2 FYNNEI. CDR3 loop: CASSTQGVGETQYF. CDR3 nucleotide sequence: TGTGCCAGCAGTACACAGGGGGTTGGCGAGACCCAGTACTTC.

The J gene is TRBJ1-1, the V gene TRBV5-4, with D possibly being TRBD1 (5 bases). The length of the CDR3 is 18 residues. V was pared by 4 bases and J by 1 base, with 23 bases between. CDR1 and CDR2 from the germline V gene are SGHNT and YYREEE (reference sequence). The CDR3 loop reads CASSLGFSFGGRNTEAFF. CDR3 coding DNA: TGTGCCAGCAGCCTGGGGTTTTCGTTCGGGGGTAGGAACACTGAAGCTTTCTTT.

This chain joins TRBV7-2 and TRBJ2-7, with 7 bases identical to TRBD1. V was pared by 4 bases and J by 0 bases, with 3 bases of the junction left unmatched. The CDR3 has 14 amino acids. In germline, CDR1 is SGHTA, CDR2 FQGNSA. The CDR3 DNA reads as TGTGCCAGCAGCTCGGACAGGAGCTCCTACGAGCAGTACTTC. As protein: CASSSDRSSYEQYF.

CDR3 sequence (DNA): TGTGCCAGCTCGTCAGGAACAGTCGCCTCCTACGAGCAGTACTTC. Protein: CASSSGTVASYEQYF. This sequence joins TRBV18 and TRBJ2-7; D gene unclear. Trimming removed 6 bases at V and 0 bases at J, with 15 bases between. From germline, CDR1 is KGHSH and CDR2 LQKENI. This CDR3 region has 15 residues.

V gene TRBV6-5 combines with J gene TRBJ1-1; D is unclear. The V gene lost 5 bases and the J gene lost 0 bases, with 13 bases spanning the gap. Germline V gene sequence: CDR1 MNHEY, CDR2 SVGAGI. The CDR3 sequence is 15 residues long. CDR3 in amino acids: CASSKTTLVNTEAFF. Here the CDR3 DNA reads TGTGCCAGCAGTAAGACGACACTGGTGAACACTGAAGCTTTCTTT.

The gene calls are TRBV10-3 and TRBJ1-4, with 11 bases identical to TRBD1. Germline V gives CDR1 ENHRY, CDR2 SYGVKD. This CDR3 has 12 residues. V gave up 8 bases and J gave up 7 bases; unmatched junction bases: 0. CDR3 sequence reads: CAIGTGGEKLFF. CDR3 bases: TGTGCCATCGGGACAGGGGGTGAAAAACTGTTTTTT.

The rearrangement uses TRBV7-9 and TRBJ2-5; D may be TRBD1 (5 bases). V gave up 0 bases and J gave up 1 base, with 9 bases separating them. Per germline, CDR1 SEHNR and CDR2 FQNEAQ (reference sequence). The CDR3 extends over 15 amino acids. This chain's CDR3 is CASSLAPQGQETQYF. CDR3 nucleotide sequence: TGTGCCAGCAGCTTAGCGCCTCAGGGCCAAGAGACCCAGTACTTC.

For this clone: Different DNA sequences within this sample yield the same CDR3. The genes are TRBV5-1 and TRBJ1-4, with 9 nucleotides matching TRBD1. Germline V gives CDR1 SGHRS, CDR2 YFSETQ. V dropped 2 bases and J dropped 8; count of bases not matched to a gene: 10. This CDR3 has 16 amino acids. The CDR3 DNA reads TGCGCCAGCAGCTTTAGTGGGGGACAGGGCGGCGAAAAACTGTTTTTT. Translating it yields CASSFSGGQGGEKLFF.